This TCR beta chain was sequenced for a study of blood T cell repertoires in COVID-19. As for the study in general: Samples representing acute and convalescent COVID-19 were sourced from the United States, Italy and Spain.

The repertoire was sequenced with immunoSEQ multiplex PCR; TCRdb's copy has only in-frame clones and lacks some. In the table there are around 250,000 clones, 80% to 90% of which are singletons. The CDR3 covers 15 residues. Germline values: CDR1 MGHRA, CDR2 YSYEKL. Trimming cost V 4 bases and J 0 bases, with 10 bases left between them. This TCR was recovered from a man under 40 with acute COVID-19. The sequenced sample was PBMCs or T cells enriched from blood (not recorded which). The chain is built from TRBV4-1 and TRBJ1-5; possibly TRBD1 for D (5 bases). The CDR3 region has the DNA TGCGCCAGCAGCCTCTCAGACAGTAGCAATCAGCCCCAGCATTTT. Translated: CASSLSDSSNQPQHF.